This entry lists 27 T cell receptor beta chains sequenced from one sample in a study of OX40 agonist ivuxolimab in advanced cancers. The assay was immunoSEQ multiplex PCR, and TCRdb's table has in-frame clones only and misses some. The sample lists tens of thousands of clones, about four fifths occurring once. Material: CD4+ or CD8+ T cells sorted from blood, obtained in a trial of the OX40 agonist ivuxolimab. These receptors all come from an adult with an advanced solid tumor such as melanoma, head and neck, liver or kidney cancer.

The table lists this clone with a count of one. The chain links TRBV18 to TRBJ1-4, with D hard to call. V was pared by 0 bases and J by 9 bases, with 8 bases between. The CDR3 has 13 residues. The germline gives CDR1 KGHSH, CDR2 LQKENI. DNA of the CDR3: TGTGCCAGCTCACCACCAAATGATCAAAAACTGTTTTTT. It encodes CASSPPNDQKLFF.

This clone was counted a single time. CDR3 loop: CASRPTGDGAGTQYF. For the CDR3, the DNA is TGTGCCAGCAGACCAACAGGGGATGGGGCCGGTACGCAGTATTTT. The chain employs TRBV6-5 and TRBJ2-3; 7 bases fit TRBD1. Germline trimming cut 6 bases from V and 8 bases from J; bases unmatched to any gene: 14. The germline gives CDR1 MNHEY, CDR2 SVGAGI. This CDR3 region has 15 residues.

The CDR3 sequence: CASSSVGQMRTPGELFF. The DNA of the CDR3 is TGTGCCAGCAGTTCTGTCGGACAGATGCGAACCCCCGGGGAGCTGTTTTTT. V gene TRBV5-5 combines with J gene TRBJ2-2, with a tentative D call TRBD1 (6 bases). The CDR3 is 17 residues long. Between the trimmed V and J ends, which lost 5 bases and 6 bases, there was a span of 23 bases. Germline-derived CDR1 and CDR2 are SGHKS and YYEKEE (reference sequence).

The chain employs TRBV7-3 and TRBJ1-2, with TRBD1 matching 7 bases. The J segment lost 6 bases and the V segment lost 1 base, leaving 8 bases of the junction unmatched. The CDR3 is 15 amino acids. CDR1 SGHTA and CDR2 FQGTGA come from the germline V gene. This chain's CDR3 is CASSLMGQSSDGYTF. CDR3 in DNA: TGTGCCAGCAGCTTAATGGGACAGTCTTCAGATGGCTACACCTTC.

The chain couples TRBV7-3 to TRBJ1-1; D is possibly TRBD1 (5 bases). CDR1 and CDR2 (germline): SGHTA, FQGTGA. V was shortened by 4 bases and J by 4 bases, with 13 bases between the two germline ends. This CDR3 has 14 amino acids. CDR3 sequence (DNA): TGTGCCAGCAGCTCCCTGGGGGGTTTCACTGAAGCTTTCTTT. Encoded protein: CASSSLGGFTEAFF.

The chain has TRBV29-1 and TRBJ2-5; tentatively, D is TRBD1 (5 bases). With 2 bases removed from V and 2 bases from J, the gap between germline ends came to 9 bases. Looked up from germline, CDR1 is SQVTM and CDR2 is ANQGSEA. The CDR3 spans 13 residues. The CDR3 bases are TGCAGCGTTGAAAGGACACAGCAAGAGACCCAGTACTTC. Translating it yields CSVERTQQETQYF.

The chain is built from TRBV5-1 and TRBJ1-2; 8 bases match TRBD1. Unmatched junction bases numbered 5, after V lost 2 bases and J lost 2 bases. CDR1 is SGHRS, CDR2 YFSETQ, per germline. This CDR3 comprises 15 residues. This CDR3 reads CASSLQGEENYGYTF. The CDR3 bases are TGCGCCAGCAGCTTACAGGGGGAAGAGAACTATGGCTACACCTTC.

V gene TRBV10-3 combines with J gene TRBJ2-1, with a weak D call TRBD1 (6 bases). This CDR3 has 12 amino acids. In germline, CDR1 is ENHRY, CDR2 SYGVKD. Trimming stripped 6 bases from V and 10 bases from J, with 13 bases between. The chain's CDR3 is CAIRGTGTEQFF. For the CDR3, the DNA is TGTGCCATCAGAGGAACCGGGACAGAGCAGTTCTTC.

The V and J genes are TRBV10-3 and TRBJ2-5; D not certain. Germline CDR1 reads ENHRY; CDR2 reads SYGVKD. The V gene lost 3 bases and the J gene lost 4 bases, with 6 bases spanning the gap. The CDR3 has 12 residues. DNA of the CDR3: TGTGCCATCAGTGACTCCGCAGAGACCCAGTACTTC. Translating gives CAISDSAETQYF.

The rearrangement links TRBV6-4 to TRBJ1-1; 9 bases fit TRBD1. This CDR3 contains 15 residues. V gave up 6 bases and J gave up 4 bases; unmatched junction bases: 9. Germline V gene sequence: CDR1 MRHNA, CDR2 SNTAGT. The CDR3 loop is CASSGSQGARTEAFF. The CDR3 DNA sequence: TGTGCCAGCAGCGGCTCACAGGGGGCGCGCACTGAAGCTTTCTTT.

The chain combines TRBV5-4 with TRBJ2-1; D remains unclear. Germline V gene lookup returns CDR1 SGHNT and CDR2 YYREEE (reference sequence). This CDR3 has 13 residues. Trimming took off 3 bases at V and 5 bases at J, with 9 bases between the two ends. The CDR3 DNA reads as TGTGCCAGCAGCTCGAAGTGGGACAATGAGCAGTTCTTC. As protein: CASSSKWDNEQFF.

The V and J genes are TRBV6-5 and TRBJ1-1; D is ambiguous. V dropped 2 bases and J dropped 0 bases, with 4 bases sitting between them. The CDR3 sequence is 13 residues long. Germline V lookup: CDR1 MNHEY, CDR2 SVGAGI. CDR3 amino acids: CASSYGMNTEAFF. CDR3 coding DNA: TGTGCCAGCAGTTACGGAATGAACACTGAAGCTTTCTTT.

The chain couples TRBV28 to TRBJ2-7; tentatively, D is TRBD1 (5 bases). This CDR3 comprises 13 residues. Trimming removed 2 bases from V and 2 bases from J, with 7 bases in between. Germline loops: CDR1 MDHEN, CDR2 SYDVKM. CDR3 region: CASSLGAPYEQYF. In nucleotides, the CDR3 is TGTGCCAGCAGTTTAGGGGCTCCCTACGAGCAGTACTTC.

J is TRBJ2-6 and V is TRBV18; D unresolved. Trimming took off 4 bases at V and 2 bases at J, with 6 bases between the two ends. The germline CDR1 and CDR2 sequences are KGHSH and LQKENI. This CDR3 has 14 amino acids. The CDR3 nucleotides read TGTGCCAGCTCACGGGGAACTGGGGCCAACGTCCTGACTTTC. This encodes CASSRGTGANVLTF.

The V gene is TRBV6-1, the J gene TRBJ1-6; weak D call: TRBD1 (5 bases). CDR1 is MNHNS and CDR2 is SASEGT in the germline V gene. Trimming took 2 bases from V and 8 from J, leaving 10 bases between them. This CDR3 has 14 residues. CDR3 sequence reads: CASSESRADSPLHF. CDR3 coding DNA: TGTGCCAGCAGTGAAAGCAGGGCTGATTCACCCCTCCACTTT.

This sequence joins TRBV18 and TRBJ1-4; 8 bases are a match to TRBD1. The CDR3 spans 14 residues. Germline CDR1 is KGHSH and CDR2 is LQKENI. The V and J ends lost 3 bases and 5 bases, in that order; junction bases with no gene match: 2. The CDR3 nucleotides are TGTGCCAGCTCACCGGGACAGGCAAATGAAAAACTGTTTTTT. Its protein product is CASSPGQANEKLFF.

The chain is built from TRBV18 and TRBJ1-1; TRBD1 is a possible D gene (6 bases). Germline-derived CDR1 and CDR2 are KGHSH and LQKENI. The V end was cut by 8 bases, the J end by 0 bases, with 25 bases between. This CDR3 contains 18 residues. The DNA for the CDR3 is TGTGCCAGCGCCCGAGGGGGGCAGAGCCTCTTTTTGAACACTGAAGCTTTCTTT. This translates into CASARGGQSLFLNTEAFF.

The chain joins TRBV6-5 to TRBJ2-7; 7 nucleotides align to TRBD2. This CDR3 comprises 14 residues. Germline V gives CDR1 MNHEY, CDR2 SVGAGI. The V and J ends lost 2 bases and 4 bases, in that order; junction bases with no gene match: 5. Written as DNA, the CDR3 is TGTGCCAGCAGTTACAGGGGAGGGCCTTACGAGCAGTACTTC. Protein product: CASSYRGGPYEQYF.

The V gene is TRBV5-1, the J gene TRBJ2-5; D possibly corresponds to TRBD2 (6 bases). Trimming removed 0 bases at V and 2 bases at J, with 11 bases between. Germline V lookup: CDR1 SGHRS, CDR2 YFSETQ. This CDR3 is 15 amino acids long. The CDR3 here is CASSLAGDSQETQYF. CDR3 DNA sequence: TGCGCCAGCAGCTTGGCCGGGGACTCACAAGAGACCCAGTACTTC.

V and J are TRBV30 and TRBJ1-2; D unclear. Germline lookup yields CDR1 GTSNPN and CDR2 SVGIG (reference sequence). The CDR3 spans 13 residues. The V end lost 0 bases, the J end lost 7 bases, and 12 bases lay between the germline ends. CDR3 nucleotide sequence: TGTGCCTGGAGTGTGGGGTTTTTCGGTGGCTACACCTTC. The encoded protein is CAWSVGFFGGYTF.

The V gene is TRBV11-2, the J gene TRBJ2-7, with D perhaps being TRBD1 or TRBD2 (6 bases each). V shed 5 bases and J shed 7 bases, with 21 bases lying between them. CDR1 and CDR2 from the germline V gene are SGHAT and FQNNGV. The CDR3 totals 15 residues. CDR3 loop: CASSPPGGGSWEQYF. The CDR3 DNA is TGTGCCAGCAGCCCCCCCGGAGGGGGAAGTTGGGAGCAGTACTTC.

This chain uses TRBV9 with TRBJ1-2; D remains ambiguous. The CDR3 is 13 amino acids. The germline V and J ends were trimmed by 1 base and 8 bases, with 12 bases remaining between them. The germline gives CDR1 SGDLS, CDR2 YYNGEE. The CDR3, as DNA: TGTGCCAGCAGCGTATTAACGGGTGGGGGCTACACCTTC. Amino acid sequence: CASSVLTGGGYTF.

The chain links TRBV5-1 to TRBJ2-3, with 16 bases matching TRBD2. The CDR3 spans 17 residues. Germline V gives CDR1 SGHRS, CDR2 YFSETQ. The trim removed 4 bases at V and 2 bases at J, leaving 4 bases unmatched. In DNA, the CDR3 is TGCGCCAGCAGCACCGGGACTAGCGGGGGGGCCACAGATACGCAGTATTTT. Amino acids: CASSTGTSGGATDTQYF.

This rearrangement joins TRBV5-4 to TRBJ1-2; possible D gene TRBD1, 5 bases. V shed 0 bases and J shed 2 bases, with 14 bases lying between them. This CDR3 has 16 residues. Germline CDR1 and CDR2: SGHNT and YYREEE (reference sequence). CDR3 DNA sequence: TGTGCCAGCAGCTTGGGAGGGGCCACCTTAAACTATGGCTACACCTTC. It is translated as CASSLGGATLNYGYTF.

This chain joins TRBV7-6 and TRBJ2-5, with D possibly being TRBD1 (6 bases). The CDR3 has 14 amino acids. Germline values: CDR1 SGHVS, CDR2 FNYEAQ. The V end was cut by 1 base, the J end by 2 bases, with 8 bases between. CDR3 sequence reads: CASSLGTAQETQYF. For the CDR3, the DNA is TGTGCCAGCAGCTTAGGGACAGCACAAGAGACCCAGTACTTC.

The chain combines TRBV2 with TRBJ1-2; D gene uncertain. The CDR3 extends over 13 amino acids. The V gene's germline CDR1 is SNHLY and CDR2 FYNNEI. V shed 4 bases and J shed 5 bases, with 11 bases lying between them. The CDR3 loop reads CASSVGPAYGYTF. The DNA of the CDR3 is TGTGCCAGCAGTGTCGGTCCTGCGTATGGCTACACCTTC.

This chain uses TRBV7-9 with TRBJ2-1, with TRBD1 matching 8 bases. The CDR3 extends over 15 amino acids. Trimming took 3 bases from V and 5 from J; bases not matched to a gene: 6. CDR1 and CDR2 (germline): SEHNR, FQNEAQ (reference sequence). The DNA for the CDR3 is TGTGCCAGCAGCTTCGGACAGGGTCGAAACAATGAGCAGTTCTTC. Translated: CASSFGQGRNNEQFF.